The 13 T cell receptor beta chains in this list originate from one sample, sequenced in a study of type 1 regulatory T cells. Findings and limits, study-wide: Tr1 cells had a more restricted TCR repertoire than non-Tr1 cells.

TCRdb redid the calling of the reads with MiXCR, one entry per CDR3 protein. Among around 64,000 distinct CDR3 sequences listed, roughly 20% were seen once. No antigen is known for these receptors. Sequencing was done on a sample of cultured type 1 regulatory T (Tr1) cells, either the whole culture or a sorted fraction (not recorded which). Source of these receptors: a human donor in good health.

The chain joins TRBV4-3 to TRBJ1-5, with D unclear. Germline assignment: CDR1 LGHNA and CDR2 YSLEER. V dropped 1 base and J dropped 7 bases, with 14 bases sitting between them. The length of the CDR3 is 15 residues. CDR3 sequence: CASSQVDPGGQPQHF. In DNA form, the CDR3 reads TGCGCCAGCAGCCAAGTGGATCCAGGAGGCCAGCCCCAGCATTTT.

This clonotype was counted at least ten times. This chain uses TRBV20-1 with TRBJ2-5, with TRBD2 matching 8 bases. J lost 5 bases, V lost 6 bases, and 5 bases had no gene match. CDR3 length equals 12 residues. Germline CDR1 reads DFQATT; CDR2 reads SNEGSKA (reference sequence). CDR3 DNA: TGCAGTGCGACGGGAGGGGTGGAGACCCAGTACTTC. It translates to CSATGGVETQYF.

The chain has TRBV5-1 and TRBJ2-1, with 8 bases lining up with TRBD2. The CDR3 is 15 residues long. The V and J ends lost 0 bases and 5 bases, in that order; junction bases with no gene match: 4. Germline CDR1 and CDR2: SGHRS and YFSETQ. The CDR3 protein is CASSLATSGNNEQFF. CDR3 sequence (DNA): TGCGCCAGCAGCTTGGCCACTAGCGGAAACAATGAGCAGTTCTTC.

The rearrangement joins TRBV3-1 to TRBJ2-7; D remains unclear. V lost 1 base, J lost 6 bases, and 4 bases lay in between. Germline-derived CDR1 and CDR2 are LGHDT and YNNKEL (reference sequence). The length of the CDR3 is 11 residues. CDR3 coding DNA: TGTGCCAGCAGCCAAGGGATCGAGCAGTACTTC. Its translation is CASSQGIEQYF.

Ten or more counts support this clonotype. The chain employs TRBV20-1 and TRBJ1-1; 9 bases align to TRBD1. The CDR3 covers 15 residues. The V segment lost 3 bases and the J segment 11 bases; nucleotides outside the gene matches: 16. The V gene's germline CDR1 is DFQATT and CDR2 SNEGSKA (reference sequence). CDR3 protein: CSASIPRGQGILAFF. The CDR3 DNA sequence: TGCAGTGCTAGTATTCCCCGAGGACAGGGGATATTGGCTTTCTTT.

The chain has TRBV18 and TRBJ2-1; D call uncertain. CDR1 KGHSH and CDR2 LQKENI come from the germline V gene. The CDR3 is 16 residues long. With 0 bases removed from V and 6 bases from J, the gap between germline ends came to 15 bases. The CDR3 loop is CASSPPARRIRNEQFF. The CDR3 coding sequence is TGTGCCAGCTCACCACCGGCCAGGCGAATACGCAATGAGCAGTTCTTC.

This chain connects TRBV19 to TRBJ2-1, with D maybe TRBD1 (5 bases). The V gene's germline CDR1 is LNHDA and CDR2 SQIVND (reference sequence). This CDR3 is built from 14 residues. The germline V and J ends were trimmed by 1 base and 5 bases, with 9 bases remaining between them. The CDR3 nucleotides are TGTGCCAGTAGTATAGGGGGCACCCACAATGAGCAGTTCTTC. It encodes CASSIGGTHNEQFF.

This clonotype has ten or more counts. This chain connects TRBV24-1 to TRBJ2-5; no clear D gene. Germline CDR1 reads KGHDR; CDR2 reads SFDVKD. Between the trimmed V and J ends, which lost 2 bases and 5 bases, there was a span of 8 bases. This CDR3 is built from 13 residues. CDR3 DNA sequence: TGTGCCACCAGTGATTCCGTTGGGGAGACCCAGTACTTC. Translating it yields CATSDSVGETQYF.

The V and J genes are TRBV29-1 and TRBJ2-1; unclear D gene. This CDR3 has 12 residues. The ends were cut back, 4 bases at V and 0 bases at J, with 4 bases in the middle. Germline V gene data show CDR1 as SQVTM and CDR2 as ANQGSEA. The CDR3 region has the DNA TGCAGCGTTGCCTCCTCCTACAATGAGCAGTTCTTC. Protein sequence: CSVASSYNEQFF.

The sample holds a few counts of this clonotype. The chain has TRBV10-3 and TRBJ2-3; 12 bases map to TRBD2. Germline V gene lookup returns CDR1 ENHRY and CDR2 SYGVKD. V trimming: 6 bases; J trimming: 4 bases; junction bases outside the gene matches: 5. CDR3 length: 15 residues. The CDR3 bases are TGTGCCATCAGCGCGACTAGCGGGAGTGCAGATACGCAGTATTTT. Its protein is CAISATSGSADTQYF.

This clonotype was counted only a few times. This sequence joins TRBV10-3 and TRBJ2-1; D remains unclear. Germline loops: CDR1 ENHRY, CDR2 SYGVKD. Trimming pared 8 bases from V and 5 bases from J, leaving 7 bases between. CDR3 size: 11 residues. For the CDR3, the DNA is TGTGCCATCGCCTATAACAATGAGCAGTTCTTC. Translation: CAIAYNNEQFF.

This chain connects TRBV5-1 to TRBJ1-1, with D perhaps TRBD1 (5 bases). Germline V gene data show CDR1 as SGHRS and CDR2 as YFSETQ. CDR3 length: 14 amino acids. The V and J ends lost 0 bases and 1 base respectively, with 7 bases between them. As DNA, the CDR3 is TGCGCCAGCAGCTTGGGCGGGGCGAACACTGAAGCTTTCTTT. Protein sequence: CASSLGGANTEAFF.

The chain uses TRBV7-2 and TRBJ2-1; TRBD2 matches at 8 bases. The CDR3 consists of 15 residues. Germline trimming cut 3 bases from V and 3 bases from J; bases unmatched to any gene: 4. Germline CDR1 is SGHTA and CDR2 is FQGNSA. The DNA of the CDR3 is TGTGCCAGCAGCTTTAGCGGGGAGGGCTACAATGAGCAGTTCTTC. Translated: CASSFSGEGYNEQFF.